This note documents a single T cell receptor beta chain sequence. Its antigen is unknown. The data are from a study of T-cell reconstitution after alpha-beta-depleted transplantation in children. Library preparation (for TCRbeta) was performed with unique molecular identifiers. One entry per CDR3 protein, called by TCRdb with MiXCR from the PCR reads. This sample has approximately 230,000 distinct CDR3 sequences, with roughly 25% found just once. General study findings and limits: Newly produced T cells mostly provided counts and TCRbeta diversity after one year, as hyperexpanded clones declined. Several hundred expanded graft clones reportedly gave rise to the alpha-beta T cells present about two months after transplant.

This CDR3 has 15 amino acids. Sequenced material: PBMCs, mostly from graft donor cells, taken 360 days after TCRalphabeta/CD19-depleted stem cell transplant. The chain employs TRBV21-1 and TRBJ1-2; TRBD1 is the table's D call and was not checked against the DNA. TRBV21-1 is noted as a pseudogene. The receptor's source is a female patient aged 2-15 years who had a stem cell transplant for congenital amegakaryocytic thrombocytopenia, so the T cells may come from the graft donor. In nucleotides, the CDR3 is TGTGCCAGCAGCGCCCCCGGGACAAGGGGCTTAGGCTACACCTTC. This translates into CASSAPGTRGLGYTF.